The source of this T cell receptor beta chain is a study of OX40 agonist ivuxolimab in advanced cancers. Study in general: Earlier anti-PD-1, anti-PD-L1 or anti-CTLA-4 therapy was permitted; 40% had received some. Study-wide results and caveats: With doses of 0.1 to 3.0 mg/kg, CD4+ and CD8+ blood T cells had undergone clonal expansion by week 6.

There are 16 residues in the CDR3. The ends were cut back, 0 bases at V and 4 bases at J, with 10 bases in the middle. Per germline, CDR1 SGHAT and CDR2 FQNNGV. Assay: immunoSEQ multiplex PCR; the TCRdb copy retains only in-frame clones and omits some. The sample contains under 75,000 clones, roughly nine tenths of which appear only once. To note about this clone: What it binds is not known.

Patients with a history of autoimmune disease or on systemic immunosuppression were excluded. This specimen consisted of CD4+ or CD8+ T cells sorted from blood, obtained in a trial of the OX40 agonist ivuxolimab. The V call is TRBV11-2, the J call TRBJ1-6; D remains ambiguous. The TCR sequence derives from an adult with an advanced solid tumor such as melanoma, head and neck, liver or kidney cancer. The CDR3 DNA reads TGTGCCAGCAGCTTAGATTTAATAAATTATAATTCACCCCTCCACTTT. Translating gives CASSLDLINYNSPLHF.